Included here is one T cell receptor (beta chain) sequence, with context. The data are from a study of shared T cell receptors in the human thymus. The V and J ends lost 0 bases and 2 bases, in that order; junction bases with no gene match: 15. This CDR3 is built from 19 residues. In germline, CDR1 is SGHDN, CDR2 FVKESK. Profiling relied on immunoSEQ multiplex PCR, and the TCRdb table lists in-frame clones only, not all of them. This sample has 700,000 to 750,000 clones, with approximately 85% found just once. These same data were also listed under a study on human thymus T cells. That report notes: Those donating were healthy Finnish infants in corrective surgery for congenital heart defects. Corrective cardiac surgery supplied the resected thymus tissue. Usage of V and J genes appeared biased in thymic and blood repertoires.

The chain carries TRBV14 and TRBJ2-7; 8 bases are a match to TRBD2. The receptor was isolated from a girl in the first two years of life with a congenital heart defect. Sequencing was performed on thymocytes. CDR3 sequence reads: CASSQEVGGGAGGPYEQYF. The CDR3 bases are TGTGCCAGCAGCCAAGAAGTGGGTGGCGGCGCGGGGGGTCCCTACGAGCAGTACTTC. Supplemented by reference TRBV14 and TRBJ2-7, the full variable domain reads EAGVTQFPSHSVIEKGQTVTLRCDPISGHDNLYWYRRVMGKEIKFLLHFVKESKQDESGMPNNRFLAERTGGTYSTLKVQPAELEDSGVYFCASSQEVGGGAGGPYEQYFGPGTRLTVT.